One T cell receptor (beta chain) is described in this entry. In this sample, this clonotype turned up a few times. Its antigen specificity is not known. No base quality values were provided; no much bigger clone lies one nucleotide off. The CDR1 and CDR2 encoded by the germline V gene are SGHRS and YFSETQ. Deletion took 3 bases off V and 2 bases off J, with a span of 11 bases between the germline ends. Inclusive of the bounding cysteine and phenylalanine, the CDR3 is 14 residues long. The sequence is cut down to CDR3 DNA, 42 bases in frame from base 1. The entry originates in a study of T cells after yellow fever vaccination (dated 2019 in TCRdb). For the study in its entirety: Libraries from fractions with low cell numbers were prepared with the SMART-Seq v4 Ultra Low Input RNA kit. To follow T-cell clones before and after both primary and booster YFV17D yellow fever vaccination, bulk TCR alpha and beta repertoires underwent longitudinal sequencing. Blood was drawn at multiple timepoints before and after primary and secondary immunization, with bulk PBMC replicates and cell subsets isolated. The cohort comprised two healthy male donors, one aged 18 to 29 and one aged 30 to 40 years. The investigation overall reported the following: A small fraction of clonotypes showed up in both the CD4 and CD8 compartments, probably as a result of convergent recombination. Compared with the primary T-cell response, the secondary T-cell response was weaker but faster, peaking on day 5 rather than day 15. The study included only a couple of donors, which limits how far the findings can be generalized. Because abundant contaminating clonotypes from the bulk population could be contained in FACS-sorted repertoires, computational filtering was required. After the booster, most clones that had expanded after primary vaccination were detected again (nearly 97% of CD4 and around nine tenths of CD8), suggesting broad maintenance of memory.

This sample was sequenced with an Illumina NovaSeq 6000. TCR cDNA was made using 5'RACE template switching, a step that added a universal primer site and unique molecular identifiers. Priming of cDNA synthesis was performed from both the TCR alpha and TCR beta constant segments. Libraries were amplified in two PCR steps, with sample barcodes and sequencing adapters added in the second step. Sequencing of libraries was performed on Illumina HiSeq 2500 (2x100 bp) or NovaSeq (2x150 bp). Under the source paper's analysis protocol: MIGEC was used to demultiplex reads and collapse the reads into UMI consensus sequences, and MiXCR was used for V(D)J alignment. Vaccine-responding clonotypes were defined with edgeR using replicate PBMC samples, requiring FDR below 0.01 and a log2 fold change above 5 up to day 15. Bulk clonotypes were assigned CD4 or CD8 identity according to which sequenced CD4 or CD8 repertoire held them at higher abundance. TCRdb handled the public reads itself, with Q25 trimming in fastp and clone calling in MiXCR, and kept productive beta chains. Rows matching on CDR3 protein sequence are summarized as one entry with the most common DNA and genes. For this entry, the V and J calls and clone size follow TCRdb and not the study's own pipeline. The sample yields a few hundred thousand distinct CDR3 sequences; 4.1% were counted once. The top ten clones comprise around 23% of the sample.

The sample's treatment or condition label, in plain terms: live attenuated yellow fever vaccine strain. Two biological replicates of bulk PBMCs were collected at each blood-draw timepoint. PBMCs were isolated from peripheral blood using a standard Ficoll-Paque protocol. TriZol was used to extract RNA from bulk PBMCs, from CD4 and CD8 fractions, and from dextramer-positive and dextramer-negative fractions. Sample: PBMCs, taken 5 days after the yellow fever booster vaccination. The sequence links TRBV5-1 to TRBJ1-2, with TRBD1 perhaps the D gene, on 6 matching bases. The source is a man between 18 and 35 years old who received the YFV17D yellow fever vaccine. In nucleotides, the sequence is TGCGCCAGCAGCTGGAGGGGGTTGAACTATGGCTACACCTTC. It translates to CASSWRGLNYGYTF.